The 2 T cell receptor beta chains reported below all come from one sample, sequenced in a study of regulatory T cells in long-lasting Graves disease (dated by TCRdb to the early 2020s). Library construction relied on multiplex PCR. Sequencing was performed on an Illumina HiSeq 4000. CDR3 regions were amplified by Arm-PCR with iRepertoire HTBI primers to construct TCR beta libraries. TCRdb reanalyzed the raw reads on its own, using fastp at Q25 for trimming and MiXCR for clone calling, and kept in-frame beta chains. Duplicate CDR3 protein sequences are folded into a single record with the most common DNA and genes. The sample has some 250,000 distinct CDR3 sequences on record, around 18% of them singletons. Together, the top ten hold less than 15% of the sample. The time point tag for this specimen amounts to: newly diagnosed GD, antithyroid drugs for less than 3 months. For both TCR sequencing and RNA sequencing, RNA was extracted from PBMCs in TRIzol.

The sample was also linked to a second study, of T cells in Graves' hyperthyroidism and ophthalmopathy.

This material consisted of peripheral blood mononuclear cells (PBMCs), taken at new diagnosis, from a patient treated with antithyroid drugs. These receptor sequences come from a woman aged 30 to 39 with Graves disease. Donor details come from another sample of the same person, matched by shared clones.

V usage is TRBV6-1 and J usage is TRBJ1-6; no reliable D call. The CDR3 extends over 15 amino acids. The germline V and J ends were trimmed by 5 bases and 0 bases, with 8 bases remaining between them. From germline, CDR1 is MNHNS and CDR2 SASEGT. The CDR3 region has the DNA TGTGCCAGCAGTCTAAAAAGCTCCTATAATTCACCCCTCCACTTT. Translated, it gives CASSLKSSYNSPLHF.

This clonotype was picked up many times. The chain carries TRBV3-1 and TRBJ2-5; no clear D. The germline CDR1 and CDR2 sequences are LGHDT and YNNKEL (reference sequence). Between the trimmed V and J ends, which lost 0 bases and 0 bases, there was a span of 2 bases. This CDR3 spans 13 amino acids. The CDR3 DNA is TGTGCCAGCAGCCAAGAGAACCAAGAGACCCAGTACTTC. Protein product: CASSQENQETQYF.